Shown below are 24 T cell receptor beta chains from a single sample sequenced in a study of T cell responses to AZD1222 COVID-19 vaccine. The method was immunoSEQ multiplex PCR; TCRdb's version includes in-frame clones alone and lacks a portion of them. The sample contains roughly 100,000 clones, approximately 88% of which appear only once. The specimen was peripheral blood, collected on day 0 of AZD1222 vaccination. All receptors come from an adult in good health.

J is TRBJ2-7 and V is TRBV28; TRBD2 matches 14 bases. The V gene's germline CDR1 is MDHEN and CDR2 SYDVKM. V lost 5 bases, J lost 4 bases, and 10 bases stayed unmatched. The CDR3 extends over 17 amino acids. The CDR3, as DNA: TGTGCCAGCAGTCCATGGACCGGGACTAGCGGGAGTTACGAGCAGTACTTC. It yields the protein CASSPWTGTSGSYEQYF.

The rearrangement joins TRBV4-1 to TRBJ1-5; D remains unclear. CDR1 and CDR2 (germline): MGHRA, YSYEKL. The CDR3 runs to 13 residues. CDR3 loop: CALQKLVVKPQHF. Written as DNA, the CDR3 is TGCGCTCTGCAAAAACTAGTCGTGAAGCCCCAGCATTTT.

As concerns this clone: At the DNA level, this CDR3 is encoded by other sequences in the same sample as well. V is TRBV11-3 and J is TRBJ1-3; D call uncertain. V lost 0 bases and J lost 2, with 8 bases in between. This CDR3 comprises 15 residues. Germline CDR1 SGHNT, CDR2 YENEEA. Here the CDR3 DNA reads TGTGCCAGCAGCTTAGACAGCAGGACTGGAAACACCATATATTTT. Encoded protein: CASSLDSRTGNTIYF.

This rearrangement joins TRBV6-6 to TRBJ2-1, with unresolved D. This CDR3 region has 15 residues. Germline CDR1 reads MNHNY; CDR2 reads SVGAGI (reference sequence). Trimming shortened V by 2 bases and J by 5 bases, and 13 bases separated the two germline ends. The CDR3 nucleotides read TGTGCCAGCAGTTACGGAAACAGAAAGGACAATGAGCAGTTCTTC. The encoded protein is CASSYGNRKDNEQFF.

CDR3 in DNA: TGTGCCAGCGGCTTCACAGGGGTGAACACTGAAGCTTTCTTT. Residues: CASGFTGVNTEAFF. This chain links TRBV28 with TRBJ1-1; 7 bases align to TRBD1. Germline V gene data show CDR1 as MDHEN and CDR2 as SYDVKM. V trimming: 8 bases; J trimming: 0 bases; junction bases outside the gene matches: 6. The CDR3 is 14 residues long.

The rearrangement uses TRBV5-1 and TRBJ1-2; D remains unclear. Trimming removed 1 base at V and 1 base at J, with 8 bases between. This CDR3 is 14 amino acids long. Germline CDR1 SGHRS, CDR2 YFSETQ. The CDR3: CASSLIGSNYGYTF. In nucleotides, the CDR3 is TGCGCCAGCAGCTTGATTGGCAGTAACTATGGCTACACCTTC.

This chain uses TRBV20-1 with TRBJ2-7; D is perhaps TRBD1 (6 bases). This CDR3 spans 12 amino acids. Germline assignment: CDR1 DFQATT and CDR2 SNEGSKA (reference sequence). With 3 bases removed from V and 1 base from J, the gap between germline ends came to 7 bases. CDR3 bases: TGCAGTGCTAGTGACAGGTCCTACGAGCAGTACTTC. Encoded protein: CSASDRSYEQYF.

J is TRBJ2-6 and V is TRBV4-2; D may be TRBD2 (5 bases). CDR3 length: 21 amino acids. V gave up 1 base and J gave up 0 bases, with 22 bases separating them. The germline gives CDR1 LGHNA, CDR2 YNFKEQ. The CDR3 loop reads CASSQASSQAAHLSGANVLTF. The CDR3 DNA reads TGTGCCAGCAGCCAAGCTTCATCCCAAGCGGCACACCTCTCTGGGGCCAACGTCCTGACTTTC.

The gene calls are TRBV7-2 and TRBJ1-1, with a possible D match to TRBD1 (6 bases). V shed 1 base and J shed 3 bases, with 12 bases lying between them. The CDR3 runs 15 residues. The germline V gene encodes CDR1 SGHTA and CDR2 FQGNSA. CDR3 amino acids: CASSLVQGLDTEAFF. CDR3 sequence (DNA): TGTGCCAGCAGCTTAGTGCAGGGGCTGGACACTGAAGCTTTCTTT. Full variable domain (outside the CDR3, taken from reference TRBV7-2 and TRBJ1-1): GAGVSQSPSNKVTEKGKDVELRCDPISGHTALYWYRQSLGQGLEFLIYFQGNSAPDKSGLPSDRFSAERTGGSVSTLTIQRTQQEDSAVYLCASSLVQGLDTEAFFGQGTRLTVV.

This clone was recorded once. The chain couples TRBV5-8 to TRBJ1-1; D may be TRBD1 (5 bases). Per the germline V gene, CDR1 is SGHTS and CDR2 is YDEGEE. The CDR3 runs to 13 residues. V lost 0 bases and J 9 bases, leaving 12 bases between the germline ends. Written as DNA, the CDR3 is TGTGCCAGCAGCTTGGAACGGAGGGGTAAAGCTTTCTTT. Protein product: CASSLERRGKAFF.

The chain joins TRBV3-1 (or the pseudogene TRBV3-2) to TRBJ2-5; 8 bases agree with TRBD2. The CDR3 contains 15 residues. CDR1 is LGHDT, CDR2 YNNKEL, per germline (reference sequence). V dropped 4 bases and J dropped 2; count of bases not matched to a gene: 6. In DNA, the CDR3 is TGTGCCAGCAGCCCGGCGGCGGGGGGTCAAGAGACCCAGTACTTC. Translating gives CASSPAAGGQETQYF.

This clone has a single count. This rearrangement joins TRBV10-3 to TRBJ1-2; D gene unclear. The germline V and J ends were trimmed by 6 bases and 8 bases, with 7 bases remaining between them. The CDR3 has 10 residues. Germline V gene data show CDR1 as ENHRY and CDR2 as SYGVKD. CDR3 in DNA: TGTGCCATCAGGGGTGCGGGCTACACCTTC. Protein sequence: CAIRGAGYTF.

The chain joins TRBV19 to TRBJ2-7; possibly TRBD1 or TRBD2 for D (5 bases each). Germline-derived CDR1 and CDR2 are LNHDA and SQIVND (reference sequence). The CDR3 is made up of 15 amino acids. V was trimmed by 5 bases and J by 7 bases, leaving 21 bases between them. In DNA form, the CDR3 reads TGTGCCAGTAGTGTCGAAGGGACCGGGCTTCGAGAGCAGTACTTC. Translation gives CASSVEGTGLREQYF.

This clone was recorded once. This chain links TRBV29-1 with TRBJ1-2; D may be TRBD1 (5 bases). V was trimmed by 7 bases and J by 11 bases, leaving 17 bases between them. The CDR3 covers 11 residues. The germline CDR1 and CDR2 sequences are SQVTM and ANQGSEA. Here the CDR3 DNA reads TGCAGCGGGACAAGAGGGCAGATATACACCTTC. Translation: CSGTRGQIYTF.

The rearrangement links TRBV7-2 to TRBJ2-5; no reliable D call. V was clipped by 5 bases and J by 2 bases, with 6 bases between them. The CDR3 has 12 residues. Germline lookup yields CDR1 SGHTA and CDR2 FQGNSA. DNA of the CDR3: TGTGCCAGCAGCCTAAATCAAGAGACCCAGTACTTC. It is translated as CASSLNQETQYF.

The chain couples TRBV5-1 to TRBJ2-2; possibly TRBD1 or TRBD2 for D (5 bases each). Germline CDR1 reads SGHRS; CDR2 reads YFSETQ. The CDR3 sequence is 17 residues long. The V end was cut by 0 bases, the J end by 2 bases, with 14 bases between. The CDR3 protein is CASSLATGRGNTGELFF. The CDR3 DNA follows: TGCGCCAGCAGCTTGGCCACGGGGCGCGGCAACACCGGGGAGCTGTTTTTT.

The chain combines TRBV28 with TRBJ1-5; D gene unclear. With 2 bases removed from V and 4 bases from J, the gap between germline ends came to 3 bases. Germline V gives CDR1 MDHEN, CDR2 SYDVKM. The CDR3 loop spans 12 amino acids. The CDR3 region has the DNA TGTGCCAGCAGTTTAGAGAATCAGCCCCAGCATTTT. It encodes CASSLENQPQHF. Supplemented by reference TRBV28 and TRBJ1-5, the full variable domain reads DVKVTQSSRYLVKRTGEKVFLECVQDMDHENMFWYRQDPGLGLRLIYFSYDVKMKEKGDIPEGYSVSREKKERFSLILESASTNQTSMYLCASSLENQPQHFGDGTRLSIL.

This chain connects TRBV27 to TRBJ1-1, with 8 bases identical to TRBD1. With 3 bases clipped from V and 0 bases from J, the junction kept 9 bases outside the gene matches. CDR3 size: 17 residues. Germline CDR1 and CDR2: MNHEY and SMNVEV (reference sequence). Written as DNA, the CDR3 is TGTGCCAGCAGTTTTAGCGTCAGGGGGCGGATGAACACTGAAGCTTTCTTT. It specifies CASSFSVRGRMNTEAFF.

The rearrangement joins TRBV3-1 (or the pseudogene TRBV3-2) to TRBJ2-7, with a weak D call TRBD2 (5 bases). This CDR3 region has 14 residues. Trimming took off 6 bases at V and 0 bases at J, with 12 bases between the two ends. Germline V gene sequence: CDR1 LGHDT, CDR2 YNNKEL (reference sequence). CDR3 residues: CASSQSGFSYEQYF. Written as DNA, the CDR3 is TGTGCCAGCAGTCAAAGCGGCTTCTCCTACGAGCAGTACTTC.

At least ten counts were recorded for this clone. An end of the junction differs from the germline gene, which may be a read error. V usage is TRBV4-2 and J usage is TRBJ2-2, with D perhaps TRBD2 (7 bases). From germline, CDR1 is LGHNA and CDR2 YNFKEQ. This CDR3 has 18 amino acids. The CDR3 sequence: CASSKEPGGGTNTGELFF. CDR3 nucleotide sequence: TGTGCCAGCAGCAAAGAGCCCGGCGGGGGCACGAACACCGGGGAGCTGTTTTTT.

The chain links TRBV2 to TRBJ1-2; 9 bases line up with TRBD1. Germline V gives CDR1 SNHLY, CDR2 FYNNEI. The CDR3 contains 16 residues. J lost 2 bases, V lost 6 bases, and 10 bases had no gene match. The CDR3 nucleotides are TGTGCCAGCAGGCGATCCCGGGACAGGGACAACTATGGCTACACCTTC. Its protein is CASRRSRDRDNYGYTF.

V usage is TRBV3-1 (or the pseudogene TRBV3-2) and J usage is TRBJ2-7, with D maybe TRBD2 (6 bases). Germline V gives CDR1 LGHDT, CDR2 YNNKEL (reference sequence). CDR3 length: 14 residues. The V end lost 3 bases, the J end lost 3 bases, and 12 bases lay between the germline ends. The CDR3 region is CASSQGSRGYEQYF. The CDR3 nucleotides are TGTGCCAGCAGCCAGGGCTCGCGGGGCTACGAGCAGTACTTC.

This clone was picked up one time. This rearrangement joins TRBV7-9 to TRBJ1-4, with D unclear. The ends were cut back, 3 bases at V and 4 bases at J, with 12 bases in the middle. This CDR3 contains 15 residues. The germline V gene has CDR1 SEHNR and CDR2 FQNEAQ (reference sequence). In nucleotides, the CDR3 is TGTGCCAGCAGCTTTCCAGGAGGACTTAATGAAAAACTGTTTTTT. Translating gives CASSFPGGLNEKLFF.

The rearrangement joins TRBV7-6 to TRBJ1-3; D gene unclear. The CDR3 is 13 residues long. Deletions cut 3 bases from V and 3 bases from J, with 6 bases between. CDR1 SGHVS and CDR2 FNYEAQ come from the germline V gene. The CDR3 nucleotides read TGTGCCAGCAGCTTCGGCGGTGGAAACACCATATATTTT. Translated: CASSFGGGNTIYF. Looking up the rest from reference TRBV7-6 and TRBJ1-3 gives the full variable domain: GAGVSQSPRYKVTKRGQDVALRCDPISGHVSLYWYRQALGQGPEFLTYFNYEAQQDKSGLPNDRFSAERPEGSISTLTIQRTEQRDSAMYRCASSFGGGNTIYFGEGSWLTVV.